The T cell receptor beta chain described here comes from a study of identical twins. Each cDNA held unique molecular identifiers, and template switching gave it a universal primer site. TCRdb reanalysed the 5' RACE reads using MiXCR and keeps one entry per CDR3 protein. There are under 350,000 distinct CDR3 sequences in the sample; 8% to 9.5% occur only once, and roughly 6.4% lies in the top ten. Study-level findings and limits: There was more out-of-frame TCR alpha sharing in monozygotic twins than models estimated. Where beta out-of-frame sequences were concerned, excess twin sharing was weaker.

This clonotype was seen at least ten times. Its target is unknown. The CDR3 consists of 16 residues. Germline V gene lookup returns CDR1 SQVTM and CDR2 ANQGSEA. Unmatched junction bases numbered 16, after V lost 6 bases and J lost 4 bases. This sample was also put to use in a study of yellow fever vaccine responses in identical twins. That investigation notes: Vaccine T cell responses of twins reportedly seemed partly convergent and partly personalized.

Sequenced material: CD8+ T cells sorted from blood. The TCR comes from a young woman in good health. The rearrangement uses TRBV29-1 and TRBJ2-3; 7 bases are a match to TRBD2. This CDR3 reads CSVHFPPGLRADTQYF. In nucleotides, the CDR3 is TGCAGCGTCCACTTCCCCCCGGGACTAAGGGCAGATACGCAGTATTTT.